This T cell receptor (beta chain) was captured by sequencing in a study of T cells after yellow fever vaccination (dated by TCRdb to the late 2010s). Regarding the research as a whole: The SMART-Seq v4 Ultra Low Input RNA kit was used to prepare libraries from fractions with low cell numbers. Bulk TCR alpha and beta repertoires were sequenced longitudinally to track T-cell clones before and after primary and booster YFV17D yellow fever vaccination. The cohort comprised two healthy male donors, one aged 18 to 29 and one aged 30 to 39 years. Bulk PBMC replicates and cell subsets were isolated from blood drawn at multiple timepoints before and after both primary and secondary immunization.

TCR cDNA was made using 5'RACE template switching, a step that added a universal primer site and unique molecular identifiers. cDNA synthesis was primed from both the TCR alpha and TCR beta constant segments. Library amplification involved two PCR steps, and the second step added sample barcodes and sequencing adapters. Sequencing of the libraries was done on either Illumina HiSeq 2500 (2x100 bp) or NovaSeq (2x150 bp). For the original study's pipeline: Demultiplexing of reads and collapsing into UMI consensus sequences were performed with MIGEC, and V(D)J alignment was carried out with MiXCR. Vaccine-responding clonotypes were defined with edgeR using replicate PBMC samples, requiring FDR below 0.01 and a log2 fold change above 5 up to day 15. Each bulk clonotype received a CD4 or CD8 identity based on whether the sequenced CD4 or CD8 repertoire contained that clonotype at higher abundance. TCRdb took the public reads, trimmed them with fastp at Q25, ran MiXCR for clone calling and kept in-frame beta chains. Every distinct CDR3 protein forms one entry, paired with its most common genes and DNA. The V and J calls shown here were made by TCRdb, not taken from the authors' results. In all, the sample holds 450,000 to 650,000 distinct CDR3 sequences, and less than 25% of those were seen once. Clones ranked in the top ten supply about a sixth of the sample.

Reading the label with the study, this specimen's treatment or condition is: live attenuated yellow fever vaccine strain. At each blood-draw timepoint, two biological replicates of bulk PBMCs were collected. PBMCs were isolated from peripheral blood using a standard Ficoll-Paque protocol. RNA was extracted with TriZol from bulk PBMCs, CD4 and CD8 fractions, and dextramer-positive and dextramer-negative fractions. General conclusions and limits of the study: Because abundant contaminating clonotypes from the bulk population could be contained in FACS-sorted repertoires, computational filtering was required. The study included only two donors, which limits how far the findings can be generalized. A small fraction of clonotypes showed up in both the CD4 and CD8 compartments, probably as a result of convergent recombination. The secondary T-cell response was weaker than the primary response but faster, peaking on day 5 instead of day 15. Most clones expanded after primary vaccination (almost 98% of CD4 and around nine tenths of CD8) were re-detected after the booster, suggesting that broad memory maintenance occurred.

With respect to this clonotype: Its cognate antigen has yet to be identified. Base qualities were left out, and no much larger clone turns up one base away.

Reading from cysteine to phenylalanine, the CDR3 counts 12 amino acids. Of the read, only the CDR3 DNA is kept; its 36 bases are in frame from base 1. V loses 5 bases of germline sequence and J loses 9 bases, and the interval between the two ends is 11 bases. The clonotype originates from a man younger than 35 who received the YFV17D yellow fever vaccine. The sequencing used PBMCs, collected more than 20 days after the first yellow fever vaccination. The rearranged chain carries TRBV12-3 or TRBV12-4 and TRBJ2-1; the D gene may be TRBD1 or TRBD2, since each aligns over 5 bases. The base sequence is TGTGCCAGCAGTCCCGGGACCTCTGAGCAGTTCTTC. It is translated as CASSPGTSEQFF.